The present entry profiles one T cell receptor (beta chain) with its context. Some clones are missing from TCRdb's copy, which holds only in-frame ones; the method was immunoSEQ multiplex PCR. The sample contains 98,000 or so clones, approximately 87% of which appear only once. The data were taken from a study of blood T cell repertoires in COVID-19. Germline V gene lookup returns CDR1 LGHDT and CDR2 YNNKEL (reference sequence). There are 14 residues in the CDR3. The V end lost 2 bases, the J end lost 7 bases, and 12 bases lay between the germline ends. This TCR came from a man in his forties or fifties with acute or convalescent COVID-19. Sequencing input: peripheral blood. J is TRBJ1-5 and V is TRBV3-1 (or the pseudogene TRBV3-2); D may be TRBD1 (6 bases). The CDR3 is CASSQWSRGQPQHF. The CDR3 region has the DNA TGTGCCAGCAGCCAATGGAGCAGGGGCCAGCCCCAGCATTTT.